The rows below give T cell receptor beta chains drawn from one sample of a study of radiotherapy plus CTLA-4 blockade in lung cancer. Sequenced by immunoSEQ multiplex PCR; TCRdb stores in-frame clones only, minus some. This table has 80,000 to 95,000 clones, around 83% appearing once. The sample here was peripheral blood, taken from a patient treated with radiotherapy plus ipilimumab. The receptor set was obtained from a human donor with non-small cell lung cancer who had stable disease on radiotherapy plus ipilimumab. The CDR3 runs from the conserved cysteine through the conserved F or W. D genes are given only for firm matches. Not every row has a clone size; where given, it reads once, few, many or a size class.

TRBJ1-6 | TRBV18 | - | - | CASSHESNNSPLHF | TGTGCCAGCTCACACGAGAGCAATAATTCACCCCTCCACTTT
TRBJ2-1 | TRBV5-6 | TRBD2 | - | CASSLDRGRVPNEQFF | TGTGCCAGCAGCTTGGATCGCGGGAGGGTCCCCAATGAGCAGTTCTTC
TRBJ2-7 | TRBV5-1 | - | - | CASSLEGSYEQYF | TGCGCCAGCAGCTTAGAAGGGTCCTACGAGCAGTACTTC
TRBJ2-3 | TRBV29-1 | TRBD2 | - | CSVDGLAGGFGTDTQYF | TGCAGCGTGGACGGTCTAGCGGGAGGGTTCGGCACAGATACGCAGTATTTT
TRBJ2-3 | TRBV5-1 | TRBD2 | - | CASSGGLAGGYTDTQYF | TGCGCCAGCAGTGGGGGACTAGCGGGAGGATACACAGATACGCAGTATTTT
TRBJ2-2 | TRBV7-2 | - | - | CASSLVPAGELFF | TGTGCCAGCAGCTTAGTTCCGGCCGGGGAGCTGTTTTTT
TRBJ2-5 | TRBV30 | TRBD2 | - | CAWSVKRGGIRTQYF | TGTGCCTGGAGTGTAAAGCGGGGGGGCATCCGGACCCAGTACTTC
TRBJ2-1 | TRBV5-4 | TRBD2 | - | CASSLTSEPYNEQFF | TGTGCCAGCAGCTTGACTAGCGAACCCTACAATGAGCAGTTCTTC
TRBJ1-5 | TRBV27 | - | - | CASSSLGGGNQPQHF | TGTGCCAGCAGTTCCCTGGGAGGGGGCAATCAGCCCCAGCATTTT
TRBJ2-2 | TRBV11-3 | - | - | CASSCGTENTGELFF | TGTGCCAGCAGCTGCGGGACGGAGAACACCGGGGAGCTGTTTTTT
TRBJ1-1 | TRBV10-3 | TRBD1 | - | CAITGTGLNTEAFF | TGTGCCATCACTGGGACAGGGTTGAACACTGAAGCTTTCTTT
TRBJ2-5 | TRBV5-4 | TRBD1 | few | CASSLQGAETQYF | TGTGCCAGCAGCTTACAGGGGGCTGAGACCCAGTACTTC
TRBJ2-3 | TRBV7-9 | - | - | CASSPGFFPDTQYF | TGTGCCAGCAGCCCAGGCTTCTTCCCAGATACGCAGTATTTT
TRBJ1-2 | TRBV11-2 | TRBD1 | - | CASSSGQGWGYTF | TGTGCCAGCAGCTCCGGACAGGGATGGGGCTACACCTTC
TRBJ2-2 | TRBV2 | - | - | CASRGRNTGELFF | TGTGCCAGCAGGGGGCGGAACACCGGGGAGCTGTTTTTT
TRBJ1-1 | TRBV25-1 | TRBD1 | once | CASSSPGQGAMNTEAFF | TGTGCCAGCAGTTCCCCGGGACAGGGGGCGATGAACACTGAAGCTTTCTTT
TRBJ1-1 | TRBV6-4 | - | few | CASSERGSNTEAFF | TGTGCCAGCAGTGAAAGGGGGTCGAACACTGAAGCTTTCTTT
TRBJ2-7 | TRBV11-2 | TRBD1 | - | CASSYRDRVSDEQYF | TGTGCCAGCAGCTACCGGGACAGGGTTTCCGACGAGCAGTACTTC
TRBJ2-1 | TRBV11-3 | - | - | CASSQTVRGPKAQSYNEQFF | TGTGCCAGCAGCCAAACCGTCCGGGGCCCAAAGGCTCAATCCTACAATGAGCAGTTCTTC
TRBJ1-2 | TRBV2 | TRBD1 | once | CASTSDRNYGYTF | TGTGCCAGCACCTCGGACAGGAACTATGGCTACACCTTC
TRBJ2-7 | TRBV2 | TRBD2 | - | CASYLSGGAGEQYF | TGTGCCAGCTACCTTAGCGGGGGGGCGGGAGAGCAGTACTTC
TRBJ1-2 | TRBV7-9 | - | - | CASSLAGIHGYTF | TGTGCCAGCAGCTTAGCAGGGATTCATGGCTACACCTTC
TRBJ1-1 | TRBV2 | - | - | CASPQIPAYNTEAFF | TGTGCCAGTCCACAAATTCCGGCCTACAACACTGAAGCTTTCTTT
TRBJ2-1 | TRBV2 | - | - | CASSEWPGVSYNEQFF | TGTGCCAGCAGTGAGTGGCCTGGGGTTTCCTACAATGAGCAGTTCTTC
TRBJ1-1 | TRBV6-5 | TRBD1 | - | CASSLGQGLQAFF | TGTGCCAGCAGTCTCGGACAGGGTCTTCAGGCTTTCTTT
TRBJ1-2 | TRBV6-4 | TRBD1 | medium-sized | CASSQETGAIGGGYTF | TGTGCCAGCAGCCAAGAGACAGGGGCCATCGGTGGTGGCTACACCTTC
TRBJ2-5 | TRBV19 | - | - | CASRDPGAGETQYF | TGTGCCTCCAGAGACCCAGGGGCAGGAGAGACCCAGTACTTC
TRBJ2-7 | TRBV7-9 | - | - | CASRLDWAYEQYF | TGTGCCAGCAGGTTGGACTGGGCCTACGAGCAGTACTTC
TRBJ2-4 | TRBV28 | TRBD2 | - | CASVAGALNIQYF | TGTGCCAGCGTAGCGGGGGCCCTCAACATTCAGTACTTC
TRBJ2-2 | TRBV30 | - | - | CAWSVRGNGELFF | TGTGCCTGGAGTGTACGGGGAAACGGGGAGCTGTTTTTT
TRBJ2-5 | TRBV2 | TRBD2 | - | CALTKLAGETQYF | TGTGCTCTAACGAAGCTAGCGGGCGAGACCCAGTACTTC
TRBJ2-6 | TRBV5-5 | TRBD1 | - | CASFREGALSGANVLTF | TGTGCCAGCTTCCGCGAGGGGGCGCTCTCTGGGGCCAACGTCCTGACTTTC
TRBJ1-2 | TRBV7-9 | - | - | CASSLGPLNYGYTF | TGTGCCAGCAGCTTAGGCCCGTTAAACTATGGCTACACCTTC
TRBJ2-5 | TRBV20-1 | - | - | CSARLTETQYF | TGCAGTGCTAGACTAACAGAGACCCAGTACTTC
TRBJ2-3 | TRBV6-4 | TRBD2 | - | CASSAQAGAADTQYF | TGTGCCAGCAGTGCTCAAGCGGGGGCCGCAGATACGCAGTATTTT
TRBJ1-2 | TRBV6-6 | - | - | CASSTNPSDGYTF | TGTGCCAGCAGTACCAACCCCTCGGATGGCTACACCTTC
TRBJ1-4 | TRBV19 | - | few | CASSIQGEKLFF | TGTGCCAGTAGTATCCAGGGTGAAAAACTGTTTTTT
TRBJ2-7 | TRBV10-2 | - | - | CASSLQGHEQYF | TGCGCCAGCTCTTTACAGGGTCACGAGCAGTACTTC
TRBJ1-5 | TRBV27 | - | - | CASSLRGFSNQPQHF | TGTGCCAGCAGTTTACGAGGGTTTAGCAATCAGCCCCAGCATTTT
TRBJ1-2 | TRBV28 | - | - | CASSLRGTNGYTF | TGTGCCAGCAGTTTAAGGGGGACCAATGGCTACACCTTC
TRBJ2-1 | TRBV18 | - | - | CASSPPNRNNEQFF | TGTGCCAGCTCACCACCGAACCGTAACAATGAGCAGTTCTTC
TRBJ1-5 | TRBV2 | - | - | CASNLGGANQPQHF | TGTGCCAGCAACCTGGGGGGGGCGAATCAGCCCCAGCATTTT
TRBJ2-3 | TRBV28 | - | - | CASSILAPGGTDTQYF | TGTGCCAGCAGTATACTAGCACCGGGAGGCACAGATACGCAGTATTTT
TRBJ2-1 | TRBV19 | TRBD2 | - | CASSIEPSGGMRGGQFF | TGTGCCAGTAGTATAGAGCCCAGCGGGGGGATGAGAGGTGGGCAGTTCTTC
TRBJ2-3 | TRBV28 | TRBD2 | - | CASTPPQRTSGGRGDTQYF | TGTGCCAGCACCCCCCCCCAGAGGACTAGCGGGGGCCGGGGGGATACGCAGTATTTT
TRBJ1-4 | TRBV5-1 | TRBD1 | - | CASSLGSRLGQPNEKLFF | TGCGCCAGCAGCTTGGGGAGCCGGTTGGGACAGCCTAATGAAAAACTGTTTTTT